This TCR beta chain was obtained from a study of vaccination and CD4 T cells after COVID-19. Study-wide background: Convalescent donors totaled six males and four females, including two who were Hispanic. Median time from COVID diagnosis to post-COVID sampling was 101 days (35 to 161).

MiXCR, applied by TCRdb to the PCR reads, yields one record per CDR3 protein. This table has just over 20,000 distinct CDR3 sequences, roughly three fifths appearing once. The clonotype originates from a human donor who had recovered from COVID-19. The material sequenced was CD4+ T cells from blood, taken before SARS-CoV-2 vaccination.

CDR3 coding DNA: TGTGCCAGCAGCCGGACAGGGGGCCAGATCAGGGCCCAGCATTTT. This translates into CASSRTGGQIRAQHF. The J gene is TRBJ1-5, the V gene TRBV28; the match to TRBD1 covers 11 bases. Trimming took 6 bases from V and 11 from J; bases not matched to a gene: 12. Germline assignment: CDR1 MDHEN and CDR2 SYDVKM. This CDR3 region has 15 residues.